This passage covers 10 T cell receptor beta chains from one sample sequenced in a study of regulatory T cells in long-lasting Graves disease. According to the study, TCR beta libraries were built with iRepertoire HTBI primers and CDR3-region Arm-PCR. TCRdb reanalysed the multiplex PCR reads using MiXCR and keeps one entry per CDR3 protein. Here the sample spans 240,000 or so distinct CDR3 sequences, over 20% being singletons. Time point in this sample: newly diagnosed GD, antithyroid drugs for less than 3 months. The TCR library was made from RNA extracted from PBMCs. The source was peripheral blood mononuclear cells (PBMCs), collected at new diagnosis, from a patient treated with antithyroid drugs. The receptors here all came from a female donor with Graves disease.

At least ten counts were recorded for this clonotype. The chain employs TRBV7-9 and TRBJ1-1; no reliable D call. Germline CDR1 is SEHNR and CDR2 is FQNEAQ (reference sequence). The CDR3 is 14 residues long. The germline V and J ends were trimmed by 0 bases and 4 bases, with 9 bases remaining between them. The CDR3 region has the DNA TGTGCCAGCAGCTTAGCGGGAGACATCACTGAAGCTTTCTTT. This codes for CASSLAGDITEAFF.

The gene calls are TRBV9 and TRBJ2-1; 10 bases line up with TRBD2. The CDR3 runs to 15 residues. V was pared by 5 bases and J by 2 bases, with 4 bases of the junction left unmatched. CDR1 and CDR2 (germline): SGDLS, YYNGEE. The CDR3 DNA reads as TGTGCCAGCAGTCCGAGCGGGGGGGCCTACAATGAGCAGTTCTTC. It is translated as CASSPSGGAYNEQFF.

The rearrangement links TRBV7-9 to TRBJ2-7; the D gene is possibly TRBD2 (6 bases). The V gene's germline CDR1 is SEHNR and CDR2 FQNEAQ (reference sequence). The V end was cut by 5 bases, the J end by 7 bases, with 21 bases between. This CDR3 comprises 15 residues. The CDR3 loop is CASSPPRGSAKEQYF. As DNA, the CDR3 is TGTGCCAGCAGCCCACCTCGGGGGAGTGCCAAAGAGCAGTACTTC.

This clonotype was counted a few times. The CDR3 protein is CASKIVSYGDTQYF. The DNA of the CDR3 is TGTGCCAGCAAGATTGTGAGCTATGGAGATACGCAGTATTTT. The genes are TRBV6-4 and TRBJ2-3; D remains ambiguous. Trimming left V 7 bases short and J 5 bases short, with 16 bases between. CDR1 and CDR2 (germline): MRHNA, SNTAGT. CDR3 length: 14 amino acids.

This clonotype was picked up many times. Mismatch with germline at one junction end may stem from a read error. The gene calls are TRBV6-1 and TRBJ2-1; 7 nucleotides align to TRBD1. Germline V gene sequence: CDR1 MNHNS, CDR2 SASEGT. The CDR3 extends over 16 amino acids. The CDR3 sequence: CASSPVVGTDHNGELF. The DNA of the CDR3 is TGTGCCAGCAGCCCAGTCGTGGGGACAGATCACAATGGTGAACTCTTC.

V and J are TRBV20-1 and TRBJ2-5; 13 bases are shared with TRBD2. CDR3 length: 17 residues. V trimming: 5 bases; J trimming: 4 bases; junction bases outside the gene matches: 13. CDR1 is DFQATT and CDR2 is SNEGSKA in the germline V gene (reference sequence). The CDR3 sequence is CSAPRLAGGGLRETQYF. Here the CDR3 DNA reads TGCAGTGCTCCAAGACTAGCGGGGGGAGGATTGCGAGAGACCCAGTACTTC.

This clonotype was seen at least ten times. CDR3 nucleotide sequence: TGCGCCAGCAGCCCCCGGACGGAGTCGTCCTATGGCTACACCTTC. Translation gives CASSPRTESSYGYTF. The chain couples TRBV4-1 to TRBJ1-2; D unresolved. The germline V gene encodes CDR1 MGHRA and CDR2 YSYEKL. V was clipped by 4 bases and J by 4 bases, with 16 bases between them. CDR3 length equals 15 residues.

The chain employs TRBV27 and TRBJ2-7; D is unclear. The germline CDR1 and CDR2 sequences are MNHEY and SMNVEV (reference sequence). This CDR3 is 13 amino acids long. Trimming left V 3 bases short and J 3 bases short, with 9 bases between. The CDR3 region has the DNA TGTGCCAGCAGTTTTGGTGGTGTCTACGAGCAGTACTTC. It translates to CASSFGGVYEQYF.

This clonotype was counted many times. The rearrangement links TRBV19 to TRBJ2-7; D is ambiguous. CDR3 length: 13 amino acids. Germline assignment: CDR1 LNHDA and CDR2 SQIVND (reference sequence). Trimming stripped 1 base from V and 7 bases from J, with 11 bases between. The CDR3, as DNA: TGTGCCAGTAGTATAGCCCCCAGTTCGGAGCAGTACTTC. It yields the protein CASSIAPSSEQYF.

This clonotype was detected only a few times. This rearrangement joins TRBV7-9 to TRBJ2-7; 11 bases fit TRBD1. V lost 5 bases to trimming and J lost 4 bases; unmatched junction nucleotides: 10. CDR3 length: 16 residues. CDR1 is SEHNR, CDR2 FQNEAQ, per germline (reference sequence). The CDR3 is CASSPSDRGRLYEQYF. CDR3 in DNA: TGTGCCAGCAGCCCCTCGGACAGGGGGCGATTATACGAGCAGTACTTC.